The present T cell receptor beta chain was sequenced within a study of T cells in Graves' hyperthyroidism and ophthalmopathy. Stable Graves' hyperthyroidism meant no ophthalmopathy progression within 18 months. At least ten counts were recorded for this clonotype. What was amplified from RNA transcripts were TCR beta CDR3 regions. The primer set for the first-round RT-PCR of the TCR CDR3 was HTBI. TCRdb reprocessed the multiplex PCR reads via MiXCR and lists one record per CDR3 protein. The sample lists about 360,000 distinct CDR3 sequences; approximately 13% were seen once. The clonotype was recovered from a woman aged 18 to 35 with Graves' hyperthyroidism. The specimen was blood.

Here the CDR3 DNA reads TGTGCCAGCAGTTACGTGGGCGGACTAGGGGGCAATGAGCAGTTCTTC. Its translation is CASSYVGGLGGNEQFF. This chain uses TRBV6-2 or TRBV6-3 with TRBJ2-1, with a weak D call TRBD2 (7 bases). The CDR3 sequence is 16 residues long. The germline CDR1 and CDR2 sequences are MNHEY and SVGEGT. Trimming took 2 bases from V and 6 from J, leaving 17 bases between them.